This is a list of T cell receptor beta chains from one sample in a study of lymphopenia after photon versus proton radiotherapy. Clones were sequenced by immunoSEQ multiplex PCR, and TCRdb holds only the in-frame ones, with some missing. The data contain 40,000 or so clones, over 75% of them singletons. The sequenced sample was peripheral blood, obtained from a patient treated with photon-based radiotherapy. The receptors here all came from a man in his forties with gastric cancer. CDR3s include the opening cysteine and the closing phenylalanine or tryptophan. The D gene is left open where the match is weak. Clone size is not always given. Where it is, it says once, few, many or a class for expanded clones.

>TRBJ1-1|TRBD1|NA|15|TRBV6-5
CASSYWTGENTEAFF
TGTGCCAGCAGTTACTGGACAGGGGAGAACACTGAAGCTTTCTTT
>TRBJ1-2|NA|few|12|TRBV5-1
CASKDTVYGYTF
TGCGCCAGCAAGGACACAGTCTATGGCTACACCTTC
>TRBJ2-7|NA|NA|14|TRBV4-3
CASSQEAYDYEQYF
TGCGCCAGCAGCCAAGAAGCATACGACTACGAGCAGTACTTC
>TRBJ1-3|NA|NA|17|TRBV14
CASSPLGGANSGNTIYF
TGTGCCAGCAGCCCACTCGGGGGGGCCAACTCTGGAAACACCATATATTTT
>TRBJ2-3|TRBD1|NA|16|TRBV12-5
CASGPGQGAYTDTQYF
TGTGCTAGTGGACCCGGACAGGGGGCTTACACAGATACGCAGTATTTT
>TRBJ1-3|NA|NA|16|TRBV5-6
CASSLGRESSGNTIYF
TGTGCCAGCAGCCTCGGACGGGAGAGCTCTGGAAACACCATATATTTT
>TRBJ1-1|NA|NA|15|TRBV7-3
CASSFLQEMNTEAFF
TGTGCCAGCAGCTTTCTACAGGAGATGAACACTGAAGCTTTCTTT
>TRBJ2-3|NA|few|14|TRBV18
CASSQGQRTDTQYF
TGTGCCAGCTCACAAGGACAACGCACAGATACGCAGTATTTT
>TRBJ1-1|TRBD1|once|15|TRBV7-9
CASSSGRDSAAEAFF
TGTGCCAGCAGCTCAGGCCGGGACAGTGCCGCTGAAGCTTTCTTT
>TRBJ2-1|NA|NA|13|TRBV2
CASSEGNYNEQFF
TGTGCCAGCAGTGAGGGTAACTACAATGAGCAGTTCTTC
>TRBJ1-1|NA|NA|13|TRBV5-1
CASSFSPNTEAFF
TGCGCCAGCAGCTTCAGTCCGAACACTGAAGCTTTCTTT
>TRBJ1-4|NA|NA|18|TRBV19
CASSVAEAGRGGGRKLFF
TGTGCCAGTAGTGTGGCAGAAGCGGGGAGGGGCGGTGGTCGAAAACTGTTTTTT
>TRBJ1-2|TRBD1|NA|17|TRBV5-4
CASSPGAGTGGRYGYTF
TGTGCCAGCAGCCCCGGGGCCGGGACAGGGGGTAGATATGGCTACACCTTC
>TRBJ1-1|NA|NA|13|TRBV7-9
CASSAQDSSAAFF
TGTGCCAGCAGCGCACAGGACTCGTCGGCGGCTTTCTTT
>TRBJ1-2|TRBD1|NA|14|TRBV7-2
CASSSGTGESGYTF
TGTGCCAGCAGCTCCGGGACAGGGGAGAGTGGCTACACCTTC
>TRBJ1-5|TRBD1|NA|14|TRBV7-9
CASSTGDLNQPQHF
TGTGCCAGCAGCACAGGGGATTTGAATCAGCCCCAGCATTTT
>TRBJ2-7|NA|NA|15|TRBV11-2
CASSPGLSESYEQYF
TGTGCCAGCAGCCCAGGACTCTCAGAAAGCTACGAGCAGTACTTC
>TRBJ1-2|NA|NA|14|TRBV19
CASSMAGEDYGYTF
TGTGCCAGTAGTATGGCGGGGGAGGACTATGGCTACACCTTC
>TRBJ2-7|TRBD1|NA|15|TRBV7-9
CASSLDRGNWYEQYF
TGTGCCAGCAGCTTAGACAGGGGAAATTGGTACGAGCAGTACTTC
>TRBJ2-3|NA|NA|14|TRBV7-6
CASSISTKRDAQYF
TGTGCCAGCAGCATTTCTACCAAAAGGGACGCGCAGTATTTT
>TRBJ2-5|NA|NA|13|TRBV10-3
CAISDPNQETQYF
TGTGCCATCAGTGACCCTAACCAAGAGACCCAGTACTTC
>TRBJ1-1|TRBD1|NA|11|TRBV29-1
CSAREGAGAFF
TGCAGCGCGAGAGAGGGGGCAGGTGCTTTCTTT
>TRBJ2-7|TRBD1|NA|14|TRBV5-1
CASSLTGVTYEQYF
TGCGCCAGCAGCTTAACAGGGGTTACCTACGAGCAGTACTTC
>TRBJ1-2|NA|NA|14|TRBV5-5
CASSLVGLPYGYTF
TGTGCCAGCAGCTTGGTAGGGCTGCCCTATGGCTACACCTTC
>TRBJ1-2|NA|NA|11|TRBV20-1
CSARGGYGYTF
TGCAGTGCTAGAGGGGGGTATGGCTACACCTTC
>TRBJ1-2|NA|NA|12|TRBV6-1
CASSRVGGGYTF
TGTGCCAGCAGCCGGGTGGGCGGAGGCTACACCTTC
>TRBJ1-1|TRBD1|NA|15|TRBV11-2
CASSHNRGKNTEAFF
TGTGCCAGCAGCCATAACAGGGGGAAGAACACTGAAGCTTTCTTT
>TRBJ1-1|NA|NA|15|TRBV4-1
CASSQVAGMNTEAFF
TGCGCCAGCAGCCAAGTGGCAGGGATGAACACTGAAGCTTTCTTT
>TRBJ1-1|TRBD1|NA|13|TRBV6-5
CATYRGSNTEAFF
TGTGCCACCTACAGGGGAAGTAACACTGAAGCTTTCTTT
>TRBJ1-5|NA|NA|16|TRBV4-3
CASSQKAGTLADPQHF
TGCGCCAGCAGCCAGAAGGCCGGGACATTGGCCGACCCCCAGCATTTT
>TRBJ1-2|NA|NA|13|TRBV10-3
CAIRRDGSYGYTF
TGTGCCATCAGACGGGACGGATCGTATGGCTACACCTTC
>TRBJ1-3|NA|NA|16|TRBV5-4
CASSLGGPLSGNTIYF
TGTGCCAGCAGCTTAGGCGGACCCCTCTCTGGAAACACCATATATTTT
>TRBJ1-6|TRBD1|once|15|TRBV10-3
CAIGRTGQGNSPLHF
TGTGCCATCGGCCGTACTGGACAGGGGAATTCACCCCTCCACTTT
>TRBJ1-3|NA|NA|14|TRBV13
CASSPEFPGNTIYF
TGTGCCAGCAGCCCGGAATTTCCTGGAAACACCATATATTTT
>TRBJ2-5|TRBD2|few|15|TRBV4-2
CASSYGTSGQETQYF
TGTGCCAGCAGCTACGGGACTAGCGGACAAGAGACCCAGTACTTC
>TRBJ2-3|TRBD2|NA|18|TRBV5-6
CASSSGTSGGSNVYTQYF
TGTGCCAGCAGCTCCGGGACTAGCGGGGGATCAAATGTATATACGCAGTATTTT
>TRBJ1-2|NA|NA|15|TRBV9
CASSARQIANYGYTF
TGTGCCAGCAGCGCCAGACAGATAGCTAACTATGGCTACACCTTC
>TRBJ1-6|TRBD1|NA|15|TRBV9
CASSLTGTGNSPLHF
TGTGCCAGCAGCCTGACAGGGACGGGGAATTCACCCCTCCACTTT
>TRBJ2-5|NA|NA|15|TRBV7-3
CASSQSGVEQETQYF
TGTGCCAGCAGCCAATCGGGGGTTGAGCAAGAGACCCAGTACTTC
>TRBJ1-1|TRBD1|once|14|TRBV19
CASRQGSMNTEAFF
TGTGCCAGCCGACAGGGGAGCATGAACACTGAAGCTTTCTTT
>TRBJ2-2|TRBD1|NA|15|TRBV28
CASSFPGQGTGELFF
TGTGCCAGCAGTTTTCCGGGACAGGGGACCGGGGAGCTGTTTTTT
>TRBJ1-6|TRBD1|few|15|TRBV19
CASSRVGTVNSPLHF
TGTGCCAGTAGTAGGGTCGGGACAGTCAATTCACCCCTCCACTTT
>TRBJ2-1|TRBD2|NA|16|TRBV4-2
CASSPLAGGAYNEQFF
TGTGCCAGCAGTCCTCTAGCGGGGGGGGCCTACAATGAGCAGTTCTTC
>TRBJ2-5|NA|once|16|TRBV18
CASSPVAILPQETQYF
TGTGCCAGCTCACCAGTGGCCATCCTGCCTCAAGAGACCCAGTACTTC
>TRBJ2-1|TRBD1|NA|18|TRBV7-2
CASSLGVGQGVSYNEQFF
TGTGCCAGCAGCTTAGGGGTCGGCCAGGGGGTTTCCTACAATGAGCAGTTCTTC
>TRBJ2-3|TRBD1|few|15|TRBV19
CASSGQGPGTDTQYF
TGTGCCAGTAGTGGACAGGGGCCTGGCACAGATACGCAGTATTTT
>TRBJ2-5|TRBD1|NA|16|TRBV5-4
CASSSGQGRLQETQYF
TGTGCCAGCAGCTCGGGACAGGGGAGGCTCCAAGAGACCCAGTACTTC
>TRBJ1-4|NA|NA|16|TRBV9
CASSVASGRGNEKLFF
TGTGCCAGCAGCGTAGCATCAGGAAGAGGAAATGAAAAACTGTTTTTT
>TRBJ1-6|NA|NA|15|TRBV7-8
CASSPQSFYNSPLHF
TGTGCCAGCAGTCCCCAGAGTTTCTATAATTCACCCCTCCACTTT
>TRBJ2-3|NA|NA|14|TRBV2
CASSPSFPTDTQYF
TGTGCCAGCAGTCCCAGTTTCCCCACAGATACGCAGTATTTT
>TRBJ2-2|NA|NA|14|TRBV5-5
CASSWDMNTGELFF
TGTGCCAGCAGCTGGGACATGAACACCGGGGAGCTGTTTTTT
>TRBJ2-6|NA|NA|17|TRBV5-1
CASSNRQSGPGANVLTF
TGCGCCAGCAGCAACCGACAGTCCGGCCCTGGGGCCAACGTCCTGACTTTC